The clone carrying this TCR beta chain has just one count. Its antigen is currently unknown. This CDR3 region has 14 residues. V lost 5 bases to trimming and J lost 7 bases, with 18 bases between them. Germline-derived CDR1 and CDR2 are SGHAT and FQDESV (reference sequence). These data come from a study of T cell responses to AZD1222 COVID-19 vaccine. Background on the study: The analysis combined second doses at about 4 or about 12 weeks. The study's findings and limits: With dominance at 160-218 and 743-854, vaccine-associated CD4 TCRs spanned spike. Only a handful of AZD1222 recipients, six or seven in all, had baseline seropositivity. After the peak T cell response, and only then, were repertoires sampled.

Sequenced by immunoSEQ multiplex PCR; TCRdb stores in-frame clones only, minus some. The top ten hold less than 55% of the sample, which has about 22,000 clones, less than 85% seen once. This clonotype originated in an adult in good health. The sequencing used peripheral blood, collected on day 0 of AZD1222 vaccination. This sequence joins TRBV11-1 and TRBJ2-7, with D perhaps TRBD2 (6 bases). This CDR3 reads CASSPGTGRGEQYF. The DNA of the CDR3 is TGTGCCAGCAGCCCCGGGACTGGACGGGGGGAGCAGTACTTC.